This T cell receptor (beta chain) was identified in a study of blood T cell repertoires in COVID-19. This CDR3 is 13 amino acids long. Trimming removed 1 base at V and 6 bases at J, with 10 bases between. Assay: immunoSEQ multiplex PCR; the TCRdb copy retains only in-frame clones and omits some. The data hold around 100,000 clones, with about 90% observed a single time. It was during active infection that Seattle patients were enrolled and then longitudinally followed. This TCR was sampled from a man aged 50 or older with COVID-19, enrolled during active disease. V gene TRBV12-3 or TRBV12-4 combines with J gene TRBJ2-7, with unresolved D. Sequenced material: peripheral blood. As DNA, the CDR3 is TGTGCCAGCAGTTTAGAGTTGGGCTCCGAGCAGTACTTC. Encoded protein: CASSLELGSEQYF.